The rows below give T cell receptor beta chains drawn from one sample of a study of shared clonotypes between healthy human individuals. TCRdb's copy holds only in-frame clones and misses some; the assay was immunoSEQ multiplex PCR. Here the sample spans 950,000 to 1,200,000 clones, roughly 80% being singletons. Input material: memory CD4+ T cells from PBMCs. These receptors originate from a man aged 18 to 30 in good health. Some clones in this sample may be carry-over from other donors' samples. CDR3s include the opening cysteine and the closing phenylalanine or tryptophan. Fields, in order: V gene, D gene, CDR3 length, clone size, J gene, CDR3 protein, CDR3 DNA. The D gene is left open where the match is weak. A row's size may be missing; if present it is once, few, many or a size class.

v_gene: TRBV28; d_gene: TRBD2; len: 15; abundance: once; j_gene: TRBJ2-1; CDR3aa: CASSSTSELYNEQFF; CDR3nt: TGTGCCAGCAGTTCGACTAGCGAACTATACAATGAGCAGTTCTTC
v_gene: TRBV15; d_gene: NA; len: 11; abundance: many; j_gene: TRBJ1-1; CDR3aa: CATSRDTEAFF; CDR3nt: TGTGCCACCAGCAGAGACACTGAAGCTTTCTTT
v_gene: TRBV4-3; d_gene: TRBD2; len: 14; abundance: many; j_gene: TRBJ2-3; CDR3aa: CASSQGGGEDTQYF; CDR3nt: TGCGCCAGCAGCCAAGGGGGAGGGGAGGATACGCAGTATTTT
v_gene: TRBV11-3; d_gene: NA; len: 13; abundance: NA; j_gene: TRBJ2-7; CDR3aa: CASSLGHSYEQYF; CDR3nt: TGTGCCAGCAGCTTAGGTCACAGTTACGAGCAGTACTTC
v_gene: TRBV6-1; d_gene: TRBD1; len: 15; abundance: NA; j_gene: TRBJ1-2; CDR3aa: CASRPEDRPLYGYTF; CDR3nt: TGTGCCAGCAGACCCGAGGACAGGCCCCTCTATGGCTACACCTTC
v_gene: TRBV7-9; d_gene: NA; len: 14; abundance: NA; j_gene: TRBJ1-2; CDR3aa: CASSSGGGYYGYTF; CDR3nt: TGTGCCAGCAGCTCGGGGGGAGGTTATTATGGCTACACCTTC
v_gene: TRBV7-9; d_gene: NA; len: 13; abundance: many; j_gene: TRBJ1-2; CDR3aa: CASSETGGGGYTF; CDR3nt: TGTGCCAGCAGCGAAACAGGTGGCGGTGGCTACACCTTC
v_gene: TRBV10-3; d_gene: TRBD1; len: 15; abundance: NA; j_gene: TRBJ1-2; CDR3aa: CATHGTGGFSGGHTF; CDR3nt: TGTGCCACCCACGGGACAGGGGGGTTTTCGGGAGGCCACACCTTC
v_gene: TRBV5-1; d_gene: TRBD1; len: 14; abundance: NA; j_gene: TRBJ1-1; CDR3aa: CASSGDRPNTEAFF; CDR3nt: TGCGCCAGCAGCGGGGACAGGCCGAACACTGAAGCTTTCTTT
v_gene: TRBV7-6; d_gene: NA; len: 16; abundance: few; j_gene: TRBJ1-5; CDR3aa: CASSLGGVNSNQPQHF; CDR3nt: TGTGCCAGCAGCCTAGGGGGGGTGAATAGCAATCAGCCCCAGCATTTT
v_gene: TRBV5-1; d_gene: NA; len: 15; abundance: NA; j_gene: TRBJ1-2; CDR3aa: CASSPRQFPNYGYTF; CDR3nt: TGCGCCAGCAGCCCTCGACAGTTTCCTAACTATGGCTACACCTTC
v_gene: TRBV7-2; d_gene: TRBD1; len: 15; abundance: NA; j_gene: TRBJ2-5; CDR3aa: CASSLRTGGQETQYF; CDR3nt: TGTGCCAGCAGCCTGAGGACAGGGGGGCAAGAGACCCAGTACTTC
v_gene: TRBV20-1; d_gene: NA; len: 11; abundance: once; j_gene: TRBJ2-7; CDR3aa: CSYLSSYEQYF; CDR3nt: TGCAGTTACCTGAGCTCCTACGAGCAGTACTTC
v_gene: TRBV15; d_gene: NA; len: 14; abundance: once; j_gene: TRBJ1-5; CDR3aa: CATSPPGREQPQHF; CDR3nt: TGTGCCACCAGCCCTCCGGGACGGGAGCAGCCCCAGCATTTT
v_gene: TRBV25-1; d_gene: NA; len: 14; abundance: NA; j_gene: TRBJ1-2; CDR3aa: CASSDLYTGSRYTF; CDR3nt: TGTGCCAGCAGTGACCTCTACACCGGGTCCCGCTACACCTTC
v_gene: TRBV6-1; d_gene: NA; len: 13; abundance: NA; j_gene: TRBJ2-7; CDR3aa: CASSEGKGYEQYF; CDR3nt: TGTGCCAGCAGTGAGGGGAAAGGTTACGAGCAGTACTTC
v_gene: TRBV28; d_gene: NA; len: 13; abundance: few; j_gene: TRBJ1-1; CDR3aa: CASSSQRNTEAFF; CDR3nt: TGTGCCAGCAGTTCTCAGAGGAACACTGAAGCTTTCTTT
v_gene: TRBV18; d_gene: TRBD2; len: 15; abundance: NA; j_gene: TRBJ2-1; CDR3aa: CASSQTSGRVNEQFF; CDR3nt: TGTGCCAGCTCACAAACTAGCGGGAGGGTCAATGAGCAGTTCTTC
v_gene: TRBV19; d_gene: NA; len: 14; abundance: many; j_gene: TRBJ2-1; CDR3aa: CASSISPRANEQFF; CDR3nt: TGTGCCAGTAGTATAAGCCCCAGGGCAAATGAGCAGTTCTTC
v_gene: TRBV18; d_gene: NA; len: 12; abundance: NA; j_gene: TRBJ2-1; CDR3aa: CASSRTDNEQFF; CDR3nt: TGTGCCAGCTCACGGACCGACAATGAGCAGTTCTTC
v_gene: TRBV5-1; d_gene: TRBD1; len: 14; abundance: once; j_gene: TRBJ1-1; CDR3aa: CASSFQGADTEAFF; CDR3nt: TGCGCCAGCAGCTTTCAGGGGGCGGACACTGAAGCTTTCTTT
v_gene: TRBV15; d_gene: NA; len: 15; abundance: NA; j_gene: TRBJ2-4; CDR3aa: CATSRPGQRRDIQYF; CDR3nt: TGTGCCACCAGCAGGCCCGGACAGAGAAGGGACATTCAGTACTTC
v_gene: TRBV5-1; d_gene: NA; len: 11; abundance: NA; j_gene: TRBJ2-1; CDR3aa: CASSVYNEQFF; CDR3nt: TGCGCCAGCAGCGTTTACAATGAGCAGTTCTTC
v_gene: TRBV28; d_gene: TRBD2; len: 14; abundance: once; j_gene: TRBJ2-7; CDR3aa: CASTPTGTSYEQYF; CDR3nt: TGTGCCAGCACCCCCACCGGGACTAGCTACGAGCAGTACTTC
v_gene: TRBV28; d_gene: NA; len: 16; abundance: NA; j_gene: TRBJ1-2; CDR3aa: CASSFRREGPRGGYTF; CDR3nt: TGTGCCAGCAGTTTTAGGAGGGAAGGGCCGAGGGGTGGCTACACCTTC
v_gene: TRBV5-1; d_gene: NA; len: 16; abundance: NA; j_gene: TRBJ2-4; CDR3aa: CASSLYGSEAKNIQYF; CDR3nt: TGCGCCAGCAGCTTATACGGCTCAGAGGCCAAAAACATTCAGTACTTC
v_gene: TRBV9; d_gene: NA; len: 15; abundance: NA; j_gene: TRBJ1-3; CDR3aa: CASSPPQGSGNTIYF; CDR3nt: TGTGCCAGCAGCCCCCCTCAGGGCTCTGGAAACACCATATATTTT
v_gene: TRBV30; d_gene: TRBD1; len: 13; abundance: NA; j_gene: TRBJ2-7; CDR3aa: CAWDRTGSYEQYF; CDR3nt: TGTGCCTGGGATAGGACAGGGTCCTACGAGCAGTACTTC
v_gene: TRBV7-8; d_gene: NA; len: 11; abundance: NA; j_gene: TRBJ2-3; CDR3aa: CASSSAGLQYF; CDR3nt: TGTGCCAGCAGCTCCGCTGGGTTGCAGTATTTT
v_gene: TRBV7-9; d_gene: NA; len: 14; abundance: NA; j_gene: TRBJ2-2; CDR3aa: CASSDKMGRRELFF; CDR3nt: TGTGCCAGCAGCGACAAGATGGGGAGACGGGAGCTGTTTTTT
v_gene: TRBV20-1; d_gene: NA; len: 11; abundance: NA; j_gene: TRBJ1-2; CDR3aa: CSASEDYGYTF; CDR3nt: TGCAGTGCTAGCGAAGACTATGGCTACACCTTC
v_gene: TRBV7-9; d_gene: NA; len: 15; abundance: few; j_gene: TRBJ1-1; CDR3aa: CASSHGTDMNTEAFF; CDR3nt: TGTGCCAGCAGCCATGGGACGGACATGAACACTGAAGCTTTCTTT
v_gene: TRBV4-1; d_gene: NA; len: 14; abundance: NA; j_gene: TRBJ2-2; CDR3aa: CASSRADVTGELFF; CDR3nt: TGCGCCAGCAGCCGGGCAGACGTTACCGGGGAGCTGTTTTTT